Reported below is one TCR beta chain. The CDR3 is 14 amino acids. J gave up 5 bases and V 4 bases, and 7 bases lay outside the gene matches. Germline V gene data show CDR1 as ENHRY and CDR2 as SYGVKD. The authors' processing: Estimates of nucleated cell counts were drawn from the amplification of reference gene primers. The repertoire was sequenced with immunoSEQ multiplex PCR; TCRdb's copy has only in-frame clones and lacks some. The V and J calls and the clone size are those of that table, but D and trimming were determined from the DNA. Of approximately 120,000 clones in the sample, under 90% were seen once. The data belong to a study of blood T cell repertoires in COVID-19.

This TCR derives from a woman aged 45-65 years with acute or convalescent COVID-19. This sequence joins TRBV10-3 and TRBJ1-1; 7 positions match TRBD1. The sample comprised peripheral blood. This CDR3 is CAISGQGLWTEAFF. The DNA of the CDR3 is TGTGCCATCAGTGGACAGGGTCTTTGGACTGAAGCTTTCTTT.